A single T cell receptor beta chain is shown here with its context. Sample time point: pretreatment peripheral blood. Trimming removed 8 bases at V and 2 bases at J, with 11 bases between. The CDR3 extends over 13 amino acids. CDR1 and CDR2 (germline): LNHDA, SQIVND (reference sequence). The data derive from a study of PD-L1 blockade in urothelial cancer. TCRdb's copy holds only in-frame clones and misses some; the assay was immunoSEQ multiplex PCR. The sample yields 50,000 to 55,000 clones, more than 70% seen once. The clonotype originates from a man aged 55 to 70 with urothelial cancer. The V call is TRBV19, the J call TRBJ2-3, with unresolved D. This material consisted of PBMCs, taken around atezolizumab (anti-PD-L1) treatment. The DNA for the CDR3 is TGTGCCAGTCTGAGGCAGAACACAGATACGCAGTATTTT. Residues: CASLRQNTDTQYF.